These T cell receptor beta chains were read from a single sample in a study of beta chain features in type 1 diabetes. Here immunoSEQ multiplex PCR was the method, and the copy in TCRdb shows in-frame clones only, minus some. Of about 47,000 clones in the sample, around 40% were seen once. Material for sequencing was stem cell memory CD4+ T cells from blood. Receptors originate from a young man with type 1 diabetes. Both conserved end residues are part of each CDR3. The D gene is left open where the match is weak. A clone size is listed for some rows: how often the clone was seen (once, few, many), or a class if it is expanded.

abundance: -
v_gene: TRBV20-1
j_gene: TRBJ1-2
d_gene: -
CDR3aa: CSARDGNGYTF
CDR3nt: TGCAGTGCTAGGGACGGGAATGGCTACACCTTC

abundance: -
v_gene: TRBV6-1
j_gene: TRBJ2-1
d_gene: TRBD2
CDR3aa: CASSGTSGRAYNEQFF
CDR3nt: TGTGCCAGCAGTGGGACTAGCGGGAGGGCATACAATGAGCAGTTCTTC

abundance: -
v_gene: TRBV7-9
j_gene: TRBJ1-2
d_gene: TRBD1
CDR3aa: CASSWDRDRYGYTF
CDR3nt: TGTGCCAGCAGCTGGGACAGGGACAGATATGGCTACACCTTC

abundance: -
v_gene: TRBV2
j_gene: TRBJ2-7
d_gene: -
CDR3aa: CASSDRTYEQYF
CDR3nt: TGTGCCAGCAGTGACAGGACCTACGAGCAGTACTTC

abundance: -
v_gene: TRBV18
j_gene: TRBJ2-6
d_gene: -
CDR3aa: CASSPSFSGANVLTF
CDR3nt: TGTGCCAGCTCACCCTCTTTCTCTGGGGCCAACGTCCTGACTTTC

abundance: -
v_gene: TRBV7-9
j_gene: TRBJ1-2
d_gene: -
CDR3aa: CASSLVGGISYGYTF
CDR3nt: TGTGCCAGCAGCTTAGTGGGGGGAATCAGCTATGGCTACACCTTC

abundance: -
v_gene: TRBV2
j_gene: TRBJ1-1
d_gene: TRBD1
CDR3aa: CASSSGTGNTEAFF
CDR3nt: TGTGCCAGCAGTTCCGGGACAGGGAACACTGAAGCTTTCTTT

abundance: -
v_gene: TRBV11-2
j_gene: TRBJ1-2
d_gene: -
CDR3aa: CASRFLRGSNYGYTF
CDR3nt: TGTGCCAGCAGGTTCCTCCGCGGCTCTAACTATGGCTACACCTTC

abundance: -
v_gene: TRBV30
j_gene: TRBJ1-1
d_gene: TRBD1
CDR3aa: CAWSAWGQGPMNTEAFF
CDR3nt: TGTGCCTGGAGTGCTTGGGGACAGGGGCCAATGAACACTGAAGCTTTCTTT

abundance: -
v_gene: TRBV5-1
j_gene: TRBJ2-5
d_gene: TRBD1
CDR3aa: CASSFGQGGETQYF
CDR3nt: TGCGCCAGCAGCTTCGGACAGGGAGGAGAGACCCAGTACTTC

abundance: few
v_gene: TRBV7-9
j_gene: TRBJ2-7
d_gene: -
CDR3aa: CASAFHRYEQYF
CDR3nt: TGTGCCAGCGCTTTCCATCGGTACGAGCAGTACTTC

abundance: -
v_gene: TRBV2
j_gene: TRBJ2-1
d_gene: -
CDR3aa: CASRFTGIRQFF
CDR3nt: TGTGCCAGCAGATTTACAGGGATTCGGCAGTTCTTC

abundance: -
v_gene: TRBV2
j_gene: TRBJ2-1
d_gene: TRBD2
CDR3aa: CASSGRASREGEQFF
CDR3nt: TGTGCCAGCAGTGGTAGAGCTAGTCGGGAGGGTGAGCAGTTCTTC

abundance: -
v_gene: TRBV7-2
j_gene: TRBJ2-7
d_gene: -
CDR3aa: CASSFGLPYEQYF
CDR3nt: TGTGCCAGCAGCTTTGGACTGCCATACGAGCAGTACTTC

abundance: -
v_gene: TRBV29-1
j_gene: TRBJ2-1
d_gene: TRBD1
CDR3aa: CSVGGQGANEQFF
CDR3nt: TGCAGCGTGGGGGGACAGGGGGCGAATGAGCAGTTCTTC

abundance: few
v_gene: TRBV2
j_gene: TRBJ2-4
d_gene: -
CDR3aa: CASSEATQGYGKNIQYF
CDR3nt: TGTGCCAGCAGTGAAGCGACACAGGGTTATGGGAAAAACATTCAGTACTTC

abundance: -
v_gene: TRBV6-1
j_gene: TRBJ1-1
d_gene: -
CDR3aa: CASSRDAFF
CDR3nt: TGTGCCAGCAGTCGAGATGCTTTCTTT

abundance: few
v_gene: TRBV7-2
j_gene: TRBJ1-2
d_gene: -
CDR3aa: CASSLVPGTNYGYTF
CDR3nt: TGTGCCAGCAGCTTAGTTCCGGGGACTAACTATGGCTACACCTTC

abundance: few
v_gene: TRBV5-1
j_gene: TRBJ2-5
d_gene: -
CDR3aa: CASSWGIRQTQYF
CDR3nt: TGCGCCAGCAGTTGGGGCATCAGGCAGACCCAGTACTTC

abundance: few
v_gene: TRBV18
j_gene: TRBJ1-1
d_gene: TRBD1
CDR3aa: CASSPRQGGPNTEAFF
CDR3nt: TGTGCCAGCTCACCAAGACAGGGGGGTCCCAACACTGAAGCTTTCTTT

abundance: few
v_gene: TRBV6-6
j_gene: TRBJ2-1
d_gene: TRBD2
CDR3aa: CASTLSGSYHEQFF
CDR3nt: TGTGCCAGCACACTTAGCGGGAGTTACCATGAGCAGTTCTTC

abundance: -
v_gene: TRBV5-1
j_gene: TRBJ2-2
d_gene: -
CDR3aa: CASSLEATGWSTGELFF
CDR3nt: TGCGCCAGCAGCTTGGAAGCCACAGGTTGGAGCACCGGGGAGCTGTTTTTT

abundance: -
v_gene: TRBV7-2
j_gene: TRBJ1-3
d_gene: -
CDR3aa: CASGPGVAYGNTIYF
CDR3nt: TGTGCCAGCGGCCCAGGGGTAGCGTATGGAAACACCATATATTTT

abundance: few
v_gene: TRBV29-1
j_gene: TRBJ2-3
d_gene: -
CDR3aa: CSVHITEGGTQYF
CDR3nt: TGCAGCGTCCATATAACCGAGGGAGGTACGCAGTATTTT

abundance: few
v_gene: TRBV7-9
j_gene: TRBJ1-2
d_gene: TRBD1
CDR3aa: CASSRTGYDYGYTF
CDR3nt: TGTGCCAGCAGCCGGACAGGGTACGACTATGGCTACACCTTC

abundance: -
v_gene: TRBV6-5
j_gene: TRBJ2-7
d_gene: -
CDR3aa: CASSYFKGSGEQYF
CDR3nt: TGTGCCAGCAGTTACTTCAAGGGGTCTGGCGAGCAGTACTTC

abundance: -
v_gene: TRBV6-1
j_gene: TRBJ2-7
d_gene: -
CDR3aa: CASSAVHLGLSYEQYF
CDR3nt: TGTGCCAGCAGTGCCGTTCATTTGGGGCTCTCCTACGAGCAGTACTTC

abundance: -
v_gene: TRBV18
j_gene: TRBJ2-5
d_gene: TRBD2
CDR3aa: CASSSLLAAYQETQYF
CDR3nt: TGTGCCAGCTCGTCTTTACTAGCGGCGTACCAAGAGACCCAGTACTTC

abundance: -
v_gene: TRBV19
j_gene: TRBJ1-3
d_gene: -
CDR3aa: CATGQVDSGNTIYF
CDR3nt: TGTGCCACTGGGCAGGTCGACTCTGGAAACACCATATATTTT

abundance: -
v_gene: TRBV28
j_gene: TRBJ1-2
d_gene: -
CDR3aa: CASSPGNFYGYTF
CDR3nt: TGTGCCAGCAGCCCAGGGAATTTCTATGGCTACACCTTC

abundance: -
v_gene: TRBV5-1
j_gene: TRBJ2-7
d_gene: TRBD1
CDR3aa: CASSPGTEMGEQYF
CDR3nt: TGCGCCAGCAGCCCCGGGACAGAAATGGGCGAGCAGTACTTC